One T cell receptor (beta chain) is described in this entry. Source study methods: Amplification of reference gene primers was used by the study to estimate nucleated cell counts. This table comes from immunoSEQ multiplex PCR, and its TCRdb copy is limited to in-frame clones, with some not included. V and J calls and clone size are given by that table; D and trimming were obtained from the DNA. The profile shows under 350,000 clones, approximately 83% of them singletons. These data are taken from a study of blood T cell repertoires in COVID-19. Germline V lookup: CDR1 MGHRA, CDR2 YSYEKL. The CDR3 consists of 14 residues. V lost 6 bases, J lost 1 base, and 10 bases lay in between.

Sequences were obtained from PBMCs or T cells enriched from blood (not recorded which). This TCR came from a woman aged 40 to 50 with acute COVID-19. The V call is TRBV4-1, the J call TRBJ2-1; D not certain. In DNA, the CDR3 is TGCGCCAGCAGAATGCGAGAGTCCTACAATGAGCAGTTCTTC. This codes for CASRMRESYNEQFF.